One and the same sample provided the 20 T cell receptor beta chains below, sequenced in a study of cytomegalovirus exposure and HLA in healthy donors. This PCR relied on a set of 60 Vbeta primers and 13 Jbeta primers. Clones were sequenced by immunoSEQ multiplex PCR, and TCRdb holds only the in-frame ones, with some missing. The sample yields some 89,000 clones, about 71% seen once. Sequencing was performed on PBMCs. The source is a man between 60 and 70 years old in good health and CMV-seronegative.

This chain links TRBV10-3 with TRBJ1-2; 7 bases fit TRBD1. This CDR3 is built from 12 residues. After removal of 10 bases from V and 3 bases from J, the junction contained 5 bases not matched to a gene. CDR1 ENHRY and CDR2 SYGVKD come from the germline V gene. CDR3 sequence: CATKDRDYGYTF. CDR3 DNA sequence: TGTGCCACCAAAGACAGGGACTATGGCTACACCTTC.

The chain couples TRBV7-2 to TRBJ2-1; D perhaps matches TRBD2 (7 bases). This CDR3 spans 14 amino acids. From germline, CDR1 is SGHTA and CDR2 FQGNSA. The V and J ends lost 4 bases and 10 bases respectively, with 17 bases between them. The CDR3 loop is CASSSGGLGNEQFF. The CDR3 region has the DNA TGTGCCAGCAGCTCGGGGGGCCTCGGAAACGAGCAGTTCTTC.

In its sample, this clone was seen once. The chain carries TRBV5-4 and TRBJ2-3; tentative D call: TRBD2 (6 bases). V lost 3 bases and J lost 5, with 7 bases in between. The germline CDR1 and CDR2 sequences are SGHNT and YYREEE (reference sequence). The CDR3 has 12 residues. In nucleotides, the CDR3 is TGTGCCAGCAGCTCGGGACTAGATACGCAGTATTTT. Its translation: CASSSGLDTQYF. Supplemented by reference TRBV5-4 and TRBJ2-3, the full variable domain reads ETGVTQSPTHLIKTRGQQVTLRCSSQSGHNTVSWYQQALGQGPQFIFQYYREEENGRGNFPPRFSGLQFPNYSSELNVNALELDDSALYLCASSSGLDTQYFGPGTRLTVL.

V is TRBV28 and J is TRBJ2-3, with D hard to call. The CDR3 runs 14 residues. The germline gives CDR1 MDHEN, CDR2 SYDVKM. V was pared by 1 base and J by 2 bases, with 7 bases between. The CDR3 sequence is CASSLSPYTDTQYF. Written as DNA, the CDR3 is TGTGCCAGCAGTTTATCGCCCTACACAGATACGCAGTATTTT.

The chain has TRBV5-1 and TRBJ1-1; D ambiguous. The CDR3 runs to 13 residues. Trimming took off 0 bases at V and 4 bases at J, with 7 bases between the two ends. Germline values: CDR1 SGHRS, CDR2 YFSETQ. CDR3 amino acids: CASSLEEVTEAFF. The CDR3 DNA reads TGCGCCAGCAGCTTGGAAGAGGTCACTGAAGCTTTCTTT.

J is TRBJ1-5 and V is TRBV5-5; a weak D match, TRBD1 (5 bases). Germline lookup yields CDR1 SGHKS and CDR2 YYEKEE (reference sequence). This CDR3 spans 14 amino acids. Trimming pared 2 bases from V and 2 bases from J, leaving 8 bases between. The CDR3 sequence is CASSLGVGNQPQHF. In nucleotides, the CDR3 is TGTGCCAGCAGCTTAGGGGTTGGCAATCAGCCCCAGCATTTT.

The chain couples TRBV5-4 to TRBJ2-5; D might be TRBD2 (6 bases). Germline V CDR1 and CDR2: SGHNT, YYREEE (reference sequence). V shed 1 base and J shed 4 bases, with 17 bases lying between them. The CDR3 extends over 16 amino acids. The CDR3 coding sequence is TGTGCCAGCAGCTTGAGGAGGGAGATAGGGCGAGAGACCCAGTACTTC. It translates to CASSLRREIGRETQYF. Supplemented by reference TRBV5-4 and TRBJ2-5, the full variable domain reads ETGVTQSPTHLIKTRGQQVTLRCSSQSGHNTVSWYQQALGQGPQFIFQYYREEENGRGNFPPRFSGLQFPNYSSELNVNALELDDSALYLCASSLRREIGRETQYFGPGTRLLVL.

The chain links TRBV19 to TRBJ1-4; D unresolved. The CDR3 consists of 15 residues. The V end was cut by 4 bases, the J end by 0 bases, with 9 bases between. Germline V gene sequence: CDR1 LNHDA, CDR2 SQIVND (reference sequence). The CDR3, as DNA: TGTGCCAGTAGTAAGTCGACACCAACTAATGAAAAACTGTTTTTT. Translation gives CASSKSTPTNEKLFF.

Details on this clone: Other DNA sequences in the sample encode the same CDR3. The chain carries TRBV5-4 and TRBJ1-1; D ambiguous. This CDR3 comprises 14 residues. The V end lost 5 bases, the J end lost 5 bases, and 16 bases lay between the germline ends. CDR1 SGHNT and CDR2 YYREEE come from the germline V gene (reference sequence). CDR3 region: CASRPSRGETEAFF. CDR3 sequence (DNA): TGTGCCAGCAGACCAAGTCGGGGTGAGACTGAAGCTTTCTTT.

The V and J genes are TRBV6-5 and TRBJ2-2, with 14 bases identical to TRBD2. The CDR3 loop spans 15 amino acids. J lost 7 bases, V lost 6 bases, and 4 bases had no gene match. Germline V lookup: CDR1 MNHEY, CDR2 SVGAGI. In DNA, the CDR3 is TGTGCCAGCAGCCGGACTAGCGGGGGGATCGGGGAGCTGTTTTTT. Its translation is CASSRTSGGIGELFF.

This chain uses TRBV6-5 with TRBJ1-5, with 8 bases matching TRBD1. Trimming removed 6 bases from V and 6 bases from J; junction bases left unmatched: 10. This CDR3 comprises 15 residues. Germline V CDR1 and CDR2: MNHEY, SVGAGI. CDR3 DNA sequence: TGTGCCAGCAGATCTAACACAGGGGGTGTTCAGCCCCAGCATTTT. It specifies CASRSNTGGVQPQHF.

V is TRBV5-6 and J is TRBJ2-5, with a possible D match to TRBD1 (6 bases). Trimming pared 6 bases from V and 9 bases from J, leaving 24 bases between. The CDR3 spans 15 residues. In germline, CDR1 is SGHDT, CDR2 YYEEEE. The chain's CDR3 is CASNTRGGLGRAQYF. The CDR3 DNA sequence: TGTGCCAGCAACACCAGGGGTGGTCTTGGGCGAGCCCAGTACTTC. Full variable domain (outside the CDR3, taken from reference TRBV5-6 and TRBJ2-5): DAGVTQSPTHLIKTRGQQVTLRCSPKSGHDTVSWYQQALGQGPQFIFQYYEEEERQRGNFPDRFSGHQFPNYSSELNVNALLLGDSALYLCASNTRGGLGRAQYFGPGTRLLVL.

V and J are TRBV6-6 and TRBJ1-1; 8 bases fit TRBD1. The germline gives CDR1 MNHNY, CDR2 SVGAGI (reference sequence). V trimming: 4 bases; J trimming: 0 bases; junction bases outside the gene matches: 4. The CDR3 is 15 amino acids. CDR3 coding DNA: TGTGCCAGCAGTTCCACAGGGGGAGTGAACACTGAAGCTTTCTTT. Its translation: CASSSTGGVNTEAFF.

For the CDR3, the DNA is TGTGCCAGCAGTTACTCGAGAGGGGAGCAGTTCTTC. Its protein product is CASSYSRGEQFF. The chain recombines TRBV6-5 with TRBJ2-1, with TRBD2 as a possible D gene (5 bases). CDR3 length: 12 amino acids. CDR1 is MNHEY, CDR2 SVGAGI, per germline. With 0 bases removed from V and 10 bases from J, the gap between germline ends came to 7 bases.

The CDR3: CASSAARGRVQPQHF. For the CDR3, the DNA is TGTGCCAGCAGTGCAGCCAGGGGGCGCGTACAGCCCCAGCATTTT. The V gene is TRBV2, the J gene TRBJ1-5; 8 nucleotides agree with TRBD1. Germline CDR1 reads SNHLY; CDR2 reads FYNNEI. The junction had 9 bases not matched to a gene; V was cut back by 4 bases and J by 7 bases. CDR3 length equals 15 residues.

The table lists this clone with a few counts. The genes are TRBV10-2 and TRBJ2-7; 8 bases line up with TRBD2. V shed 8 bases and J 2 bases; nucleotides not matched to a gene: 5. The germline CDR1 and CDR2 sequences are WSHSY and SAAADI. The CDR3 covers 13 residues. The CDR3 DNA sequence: TGCGCCAGCGCGACTAGCGAGCCCTACGAGCAGTACTTC. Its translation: CASATSEPYEQYF.

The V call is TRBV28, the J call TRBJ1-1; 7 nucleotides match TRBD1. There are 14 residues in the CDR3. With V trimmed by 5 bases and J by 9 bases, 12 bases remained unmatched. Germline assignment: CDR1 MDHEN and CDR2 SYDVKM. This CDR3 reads CASSIPQGGWKAFF. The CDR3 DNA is TGTGCCAGCAGTATCCCCCAGGGGGGTTGGAAAGCTTTCTTT. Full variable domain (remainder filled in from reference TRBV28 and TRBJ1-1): DVKVTQSSRYLVKRTGEKVFLECVQDMDHENMFWYRQDPGLGLRLIYFSYDVKMKEKGDIPEGYSVSREKKERFSLILESASTNQTSMYLCASSIPQGGWKAFFGQGTRLTVV.

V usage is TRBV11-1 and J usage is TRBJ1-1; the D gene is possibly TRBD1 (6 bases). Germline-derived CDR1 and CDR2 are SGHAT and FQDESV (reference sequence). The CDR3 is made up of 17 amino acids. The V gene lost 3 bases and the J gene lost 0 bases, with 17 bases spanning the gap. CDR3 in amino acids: CASSFRSGQTLNTEAFF. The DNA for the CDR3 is TGTGCCAGCAGCTTTAGATCCGGACAGACCCTGAACACTGAAGCTTTCTTT.

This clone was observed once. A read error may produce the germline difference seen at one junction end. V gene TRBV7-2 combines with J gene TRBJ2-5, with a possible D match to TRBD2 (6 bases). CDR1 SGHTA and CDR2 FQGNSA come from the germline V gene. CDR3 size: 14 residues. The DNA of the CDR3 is TGTGTCAGCAGCTTAGACGGGGGAGGAGAGACCCAGTACTTC. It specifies CVSSLDGGGETQYF. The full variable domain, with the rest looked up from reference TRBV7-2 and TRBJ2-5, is GAGVSQSPSNKVTEKGKDVELRCDPISGHTALYWYRQSLGQGLEFLIYFQGNSAPDKSGLPSDRFSAERTGGSVSTLTIQRTQQEDSAVYLCVSSLDGGGETQYFGPGTRLLVL.

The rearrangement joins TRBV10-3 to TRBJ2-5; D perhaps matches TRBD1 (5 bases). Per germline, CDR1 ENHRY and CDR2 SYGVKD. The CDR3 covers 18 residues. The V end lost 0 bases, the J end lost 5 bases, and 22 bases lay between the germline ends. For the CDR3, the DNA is TGTGCCATCAGTGAGTCACACGATGGGAAGCAGGGATTGGAGACCCAGTACTTC. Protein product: CAISESHDGKQGLETQYF.